The 27 T cell receptor beta chains below were found in one sample sequenced in a study of shared clonotypes between healthy human individuals. Produced via immunoSEQ multiplex PCR; TCRdb's table is partial and in-frame only. The sample has about 640,000 clones; 72% are singletons. The sample consisted of memory CD4+ T cells sorted from blood. This sample's subset: CD45RA-negative fraction. The receptor set was obtained from a woman in her thirties in good health.

Concerning this clone itself: Other DNA sequences in this specimen translate into the identical CDR3. V is TRBV5-1 and J is TRBJ1-1; D is ambiguous. Germline assignment: CDR1 SGHRS and CDR2 YFSETQ. This CDR3 spans 14 amino acids. With 0 bases removed from V and 1 base from J, the gap between germline ends came to 7 bases. The chain's CDR3 is CASSLVTGNTEAFF. CDR3 DNA sequence: TGCGCCAGCAGCTTGGTAACGGGGAACACTGAAGCTTTCTTT.

V is TRBV27 and J is TRBJ1-2; 9 bases match TRBD1. V dropped 4 bases and J dropped 8; count of bases not matched to a gene: 8. Germline-derived CDR1 and CDR2 are MNHEY and SMNVEV (reference sequence). This CDR3 spans 14 amino acids. As DNA, the CDR3 is TGTGCCAGCAGTTCCCATGGACAGGGGAAGGGCTACACCTTC. Translation: CASSSHGQGKGYTF.

The CDR3 DNA follows: TGTGCCAGCAGCTTAATCAGTACCTCCTACGAGCAGTACTTC. Translated: CASSLISTSYEQYF. The chain joins TRBV7-9 to TRBJ2-7; no reliable D call. Germline CDR1 is SEHNR and CDR2 is FQNEAQ (reference sequence). CDR3 length: 14 amino acids. V was shortened by 2 bases and J by 0 bases, with 8 bases between the two germline ends.

The V and J genes are TRBV5-1 and TRBJ1-4; D is undetermined. CDR1 and CDR2 (germline): SGHRS, YFSETQ. The CDR3 spans 14 residues. Trimming pared 0 bases from V and 2 bases from J, leaving 5 bases between. In DNA form, the CDR3 reads TGCGCCAGCAGCTTGGGGGTGACTAATGAAAAACTGTTTTTT. Translation gives CASSLGVTNEKLFF.

J is TRBJ1-1 and V is TRBV7-2, with D perhaps TRBD1 (5 bases). This CDR3 contains 14 residues. Germline-derived CDR1 and CDR2 are SGHTA and FQGNSA. Trimming removed 5 bases at V and 5 bases at J, with 15 bases between. The CDR3 nucleotides read TGTGCCAGCAGCCGACCGGGGCGTATGACTGAAGCTTTCTTT. Protein: CASSRPGRMTEAFF.

The CDR3 DNA sequence: TGCGCCAGCAGCCAGGGGCAAGAGACCCAGTACTTC. Its protein is CASSQGQETQYF. V and J are TRBV5-1 and TRBJ2-5; weak D call: TRBD1 (6 bases). CDR3 size: 12 residues. V shed 4 bases and J shed 2 bases, with 6 bases lying between them. CDR1 and CDR2 (germline): SGHRS, YFSETQ.

As for this clone: Given a much more abundant clone one base away, this may be a read error. The rearrangement joins TRBV5-4 to TRBJ2-7, with 10 bases fitting TRBD1. Losses at the gene ends were 4 bases for V and 0 bases for J; bases not matched to a gene: 1. The V gene's germline CDR1 is SGHNT and CDR2 YYREEE (reference sequence). This CDR3 comprises 14 residues. The CDR3 sequence is CASSRTGGSYEQYF. The DNA of the CDR3 is TGTGCCAGCAGCCGGACAGGGGGCTCCTACGAGCAGTACTTC. Using reference TRBV5-4 and TRBJ2-7 for the parts outside the CDR3, the full variable domain is ETGVTQSPTHLIKTRGQQVTLRCSSQSGHNTVSWYQQALGQGPQFIFQYYREEENGRGNFPPRFSGLQFPNYSSELNVNALELDDSALYLCASSRTGGSYEQYFGPGTRLTVT.

The J gene is TRBJ2-7, the V gene TRBV27; weak D call: TRBD1 (6 bases). CDR3 length equals 14 residues. Trimming cost V 3 bases and J 1 base, with 10 bases left between them. Germline-derived CDR1 and CDR2 are MNHEY and SMNVEV (reference sequence). CDR3 region: CASSFSGQSYEQYF. CDR3 DNA: TGTGCCAGCAGTTTCTCGGGACAATCCTACGAGCAGTACTTC.

Note on this clone: Other nucleotide sequences in the sample specify the same CDR3. This rearrangement joins TRBV5-1 to TRBJ2-3; no clear D gene. Trimming took 4 bases from V and 1 from J, leaving 10 bases between them. CDR1 SGHRS and CDR2 YFSETQ come from the germline V gene. The CDR3 runs 14 residues. CDR3 loop: CASSPTVGTDTQYF. The CDR3 DNA sequence: TGCGCCAGCAGCCCCACCGTGGGCACAGATACGCAGTATTTT. The full variable domain, completed using reference TRBV5-1 and TRBJ2-3, is KAGVTQTPRYLIKTRGQQVTLSCSPISGHRSVSWYQQTPGQGLQFLFEYFSETQRNKGNFPGRFSGRQFSNSRSEMNVSTLELGDSALYLCASSPTVGTDTQYFGPGTRLTVL.

J is TRBJ2-1 and V is TRBV2, with unresolved D. The CDR3 consists of 16 residues. Trimming stripped 0 bases from V and 5 bases from J, with 14 bases between. The germline V gene has CDR1 SNHLY and CDR2 FYNNEI. For the CDR3, the DNA is TGTGCCAGCAGTGAAGCGCCTGCAGTCCCTAACAATGAGCAGTTCTTC. Translating it yields CASSEAPAVPNNEQFF.

The rearrangement joins TRBV28 to TRBJ2-7; no clear D gene. Trimming took off 5 bases at V and 3 bases at J, with 8 bases between the two ends. CDR1 MDHEN and CDR2 SYDVKM come from the germline V gene. The CDR3 runs to 12 residues. CDR3 nucleotides: TGTGCCAGCAGTCCTTCCCTCTACGAGCAGTACTTC. Its translation is CASSPSLYEQYF.

This clone was picked up one time. The chain employs TRBV7-8 and TRBJ2-5; D gene uncertain. The CDR3 has 14 amino acids. V was trimmed by 0 bases and J by 3 bases, leaving 8 bases between them. Germline-derived CDR1 and CDR2 are SGHVS and FQNEAQ. CDR3 residues: CASSLAGGEETQYF. CDR3 nucleotide sequence: TGTGCCAGCAGCTTAGCGGGCGGAGAAGAGACCCAGTACTTC.

This clone has a handful of counts. The chain uses TRBV28 and TRBJ2-7; maybe TRBD2 (7 bases). The germline gives CDR1 MDHEN, CDR2 SYDVKM. The CDR3 runs 14 residues. V lost 6 bases, J lost 3 bases, and 15 bases lay in between. This chain's CDR3 is CASSLGGARYEQYF. The CDR3 region has the DNA TGTGCCAGCAGCCTGGGGGGGGCTCGCTACGAGCAGTACTTC.

The chain joins TRBV7-2 to TRBJ2-7; tentatively, D is TRBD1 or TRBD2 (7 bases each). This CDR3 has 15 residues. Germline CDR1 SGHTA, CDR2 FQGNSA. Trimming pared 8 bases from V and 3 bases from J, leaving 20 bases between. As DNA, the CDR3 is TGTGCCAGCGGGAGGGGGCTATTCTCCAGCTACGAGCAGTACTTC. Amino acid sequence: CASGRGLFSSYEQYF.

The chain uses TRBV7-9 and TRBJ2-5; 10 nucleotides align to TRBD1. With 5 bases clipped from V and 1 base from J, the junction kept 4 bases outside the gene matches. CDR3 size: 15 residues. Germline CDR1 reads SEHNR; CDR2 reads FQNEAQ (reference sequence). CDR3 DNA sequence: TGTGCCAGCAGCCACGGGACAGGGGCCCAAGAGACCCAGTACTTC. Its translation: CASSHGTGAQETQYF. The full variable domain, rest sourced from reference TRBV7-9 and TRBJ2-5, is DTGVSQNPRHKITKRGQNVTFRCDPISEHNRLYWYRQTLGQGPEFLTYFQNEAQLEKSRLLSDRFSAERPKGSFSTLEIQRTEQGDSAMYLCASSHGTGAQETQYFGPGTRLLVL.

The chain uses TRBV18 and TRBJ1-3; D perhaps matches TRBD1 (5 bases). CDR1 is KGHSH, CDR2 LQKENI, per germline. This CDR3 is built from 15 residues. With 6 bases removed from V and 0 bases from J, the gap between germline ends came to 12 bases. CDR3 in DNA: TGTGCCAGCTCCCCCGACAGAAACTCTGGAAACACCATATATTTT. It codes for CASSPDRNSGNTIYF. Variable domain in full (rest from reference TRBV18 and TRBJ1-3): NAGVMQNPRHLVRRRGQEARLRCSPMKGHSHVYWYRQLPEEGLKFMVYLQKENIIDESGMPKERFSAEFPKEGPSILRIQQVVRGDSAAYFCASSPDRNSGNTIYFGEGSWLTVV.

The chain couples TRBV25-1 to TRBJ1-1; 9 nucleotides line up with TRBD1. J gave up 4 bases and V 6 bases, and 9 bases lay outside the gene matches. CDR3 length equals 15 residues. Looked up from germline, CDR1 is MGHDK and CDR2 is SYGVNS. CDR3 residues: CASRRQGGLGTEAFF. For the CDR3, the DNA is TGTGCCAGCAGACGACAGGGGGGTCTGGGCACTGAAGCTTTCTTT.

Notes on this clone: This CDR3 is also generated by other DNA sequences in the sample. The chain recombines TRBV7-9 with TRBJ2-1; D is unclear. Germline CDR1 SEHNR, CDR2 FQNEAQ (reference sequence). Trimming removed 1 base at V and 6 bases at J, with 7 bases between. The CDR3 is 13 residues long. CDR3: CASSLVTANEQFF. The CDR3 DNA sequence: TGTGCCAGCAGCTTAGTAACTGCCAATGAGCAGTTCTTC.

V gene TRBV28 combines with J gene TRBJ2-2; possibly TRBD2 for D (5 bases). CDR3 length: 14 residues. The germline V gene has CDR1 MDHEN and CDR2 SYDVKM. Trimming removed 5 bases from V and 0 bases from J, with 7 bases in between. In nucleotides, the CDR3 is TGTGCCAGCAGTGAGGGCGCGAACACCGGGGAGCTGTTTTTT. Translation gives CASSEGANTGELFF.

This clone was detected only a few times. The chain is built from TRBV6-5 and TRBJ2-5; D unresolved. This CDR3 is 13 amino acids long. In germline, CDR1 is MNHEY, CDR2 SVGAGI. Between the trimmed V and J ends, which lost 6 bases and 1 base, there was a span of 9 bases. CDR3 DNA: TGTGCCAGCAGCAGACAATTCCAAGAGACCCAGTACTTC. Translation: CASSRQFQETQYF.

The gene calls are TRBV25-1 and TRBJ1-5; D gene unclear. The CDR3 spans 14 residues. Trimming pared 3 bases from V and 1 base from J, leaving 7 bases between. Looked up from germline, CDR1 is MGHDK and CDR2 is SYGVNS. DNA of the CDR3: TGTGCCAGCAGTGACGAGGGAAGCAATCAGCCCCAGCATTTT. Translated: CASSDEGSNQPQHF.

The CDR3 nucleotides are TGTGCCAGCACCATAACGACAGGATATATCGACGAGCAGTACTTC. Protein product: CASTITTGYIDEQYF. The chain has TRBV7-8 and TRBJ2-7; a weak D match, TRBD1 (6 bases). The germline V and J ends were trimmed by 7 bases and 5 bases, with 21 bases remaining between them. The CDR3 loop spans 15 amino acids. CDR1 and CDR2 from the germline V gene are SGHVS and FQNEAQ.

There are many counts of this clone. The gene calls are TRBV6-5 and TRBJ1-1; no clear D gene. Trimming stripped 7 bases from V and 0 bases from J, with 15 bases between. Germline values: CDR1 MNHEY, CDR2 SVGAGI. CDR3 size: 15 residues. The CDR3: CASIRGRYMNTEAFF. In DNA form, the CDR3 reads TGTGCCAGCATCAGAGGACGGTACATGAACACTGAAGCTTTCTTT.

The table lists this clone with a few counts. The rearrangement links TRBV28 to TRBJ2-7; possible D gene TRBD1, 6 bases. From germline, CDR1 is MDHEN and CDR2 SYDVKM. V dropped 6 bases and J dropped 3 bases, with 18 bases sitting between them. The CDR3 has 15 residues. CDR3 in DNA: TGTGCCAGCAGGCCCGAGGACCTCAGGGGCTACGAGCAGTACTTC. Its translation: CASRPEDLRGYEQYF.

The chain is built from TRBV25-1 and TRBJ2-3; a weak D match, TRBD2 (6 bases). The V and J ends lost 8 bases and 6 bases respectively, with 18 bases between them. CDR1 and CDR2 from the germline V gene are MGHDK and SYGVNS. The CDR3 sequence is 14 residues long. CDR3 bases: TGTGCCAGCGGAACCGCGGGATACGGGGATACGCAGTATTTT. Translated: CASGTAGYGDTQYF.

The V and J genes are TRBV4-1 and TRBJ1-1; perhaps TRBD1 as D (5 bases). V dropped 1 base and J dropped 4 bases, with 13 bases sitting between them. The CDR3 totals 15 residues. CDR1 is MGHRA and CDR2 is YSYEKL in the germline V gene. The CDR3 nucleotides are TGCGCCAGCAGCCAAGGGTGGGGGGGGAGCACTGAAGCTTTCTTT. Translating it yields CASSQGWGGSTEAFF.

This clone was seen only a few times. The V call is TRBV29-1, the J call TRBJ2-3; D call uncertain. Germline loops: CDR1 SQVTM, CDR2 ANQGSEA. Trimming pared 4 bases from V and 1 base from J, leaving 12 bases between. This CDR3 has 14 amino acids. CDR3 in amino acids: CSVVRVSGTDTQYF. The CDR3 DNA is TGCAGCGTTGTTCGGGTAAGCGGCACAGATACGCAGTATTTT.